This T cell receptor (beta chain) comes out of a study of T cell repertoires in cytomegalovirus infection. Across the whole study: Both CMV infection and a matching HLA type were indicated by public TCR beta signatures.

Via MiXCR, TCRdb re-called the reads, giving one row per CDR3 protein. Among 650,000 to 900,000 distinct CDR3 sequences, almost 30% were seen once, and the ten largest hold around 13%. This clonotype appeared many times. Antigen specificity is unknown. The CDR3 extends over 14 amino acids. The V end lost 6 bases, the J end lost 5 bases, and 11 bases lay between the germline ends. CDR1 SEHNR and CDR2 FQNEAQ come from the germline V gene (reference sequence). The clonotype comes from a human donor in good health (CMV status not recorded). Some clones in this sample may be carry-over from other donors' samples. The specimen was cultured CD8+ T cells from PBMCs, collected from culture after CMV antigen stimulation. The genes are TRBV7-9 and TRBJ1-6, with D maybe TRBD1 (5 bases). In DNA, the CDR3 is TGTGCCAGCAGTCGGACATCGGATAATTCACCCCTCCACTTT. This gives the protein CASSRTSDNSPLHF.